This T cell receptor beta chain was profiled in a study of blood T cell repertoires in COVID-19. Study overall: COVID-19 samples, acute and convalescent, were from the United States, Italy and Spain. Nucleic acid was either cDNA or gDNA, and it came from T cells, B-cell-depleted T cells, or PBMCs.

Sequencing used immunoSEQ multiplex PCR; TCRdb keeps in-frame clones, though not all of them. The sample has 50,000 to 65,000 clones, about 91% seen once; the top ten hold approximately 6.6%. The CDR3 totals 16 residues. From germline, CDR1 is SGDLS and CDR2 YYNGEE. With 5 bases clipped from V and 5 bases from J, the junction kept 8 bases outside the gene matches. Material: peripheral blood. The V call is TRBV9, the J call TRBJ2-2; TRBD1 agrees at 11 bases. This sequence originates from an older woman with active or convalescent COVID-19. The CDR3 here is CASSPGDRGRTGELFF. The CDR3 nucleotides are TGTGCCAGCAGTCCCGGGGACAGGGGGAGGACCGGGGAGCTGTTTTTT.